The clone carrying this T cell receptor (beta chain) was detected only a few times. Its specificity is not known. The genes are named according to mouse. The CDR3 goes on 4 residues after the read ends, and that part is filled in from the germline J gene. This specimen includes other DNA sequences encoding the same CDR3. This sample is part of a study of CD8+ T cells in alopecia areata. At the level of the study: Spontaneous alopecia affected the 6-12-month-old C3H/HeJ graft donors, whose skin was transplanted to approximately 6-10-week-old female C3H/HeJ mice. Broader study findings: Among patients, TCR sharing was less clear than in mice, a difference possibly due in part to HLA diversity in the patient population.

CDR1 is FNHDT and CDR2 is SITEND in the germline V gene (reference sequence). The CDR3 length is 16 residues. V lost 4 bases, J lost 1 base, and 5 bases stayed unmatched. A sort of pooled cutaneous lymph node cells used CD4, CD8alpha, NKG2D, NKG2ACE and other stains. RNA extraction and reverse transcription yielded cDNA as sequencing template. TCRdb's table, derived via immunoSEQ multiplex PCR, lists solely in-frame clones and lacks some. The sample has around 300,000 clones, none seen only once; the top ten hold less than 1.5%. Sequencing was done on a sample of CD4+ T cells sorted from a lymph node. This chain joins TRBV19 and TRBJ2-3; 11 positions match TRBD2. The receptor comes from a C3H/HeJ mouse with alopecia areata. For this mouse line, the MHC haplotype is H2-k. The CDR3 sequence: CASSPGLGGRAETLYF. Partial CDR3 DNA: TGTGCCAGCAGTCCTGGACTGGGGGGCCGTGCAGAA. Using reference TRBV19 and TRBJ2-3 for the parts outside the CDR3, the full variable domain is GGIITQTPKFLIGQEGQKLTLKCQQNFNHDTMYWYRQDSGKGLRLIYYSITENDLQKGDLSEGYDASREKKSSFSLTVTSAQKNEMAVFLCASSPGLGGRAETLYFGSGTRLTVL.